The 29 T cell receptor beta chains reported below all come from one sample, sequenced in a study of CD8 T cells in ankylosing spondylitis (dated by TCRdb to 2016 to 2017). These receptors are not linked to any known antigen. Overall study outcomes, separate from this receptor: A TCR beta motif made up of seven or eight highly homologous amino acid variants appeared to be characteristic of blood from ankylosing spondylitis patients.

The library was obtained by 5' RACE. Sequencing used an Illumina HiSeq 2500. TCRdb applied fastp at Q25 and MiXCR to the public reads, then kept only in-frame beta chains. Rows are unified per CDR3 protein, each entry keeping the most common DNA and genes. The sample records 500,000 or so distinct CDR3 sequences, about 5% of which are singletons. Roughly 3.5% of the sample rests with the top ten. Sequenced input: blood, either unsorted or a sorted T cell fraction (not recorded which). Receptors originate from a male donor with ankylosing spondylitis.

This clonotype was observed at least ten times. This chain uses TRBV29-1 with TRBJ2-1; D gene unclear. This CDR3 has 19 residues. Germline-derived CDR1 and CDR2 are SQVTM and ANQGSEA. The V and J ends lost 2 bases and 1 base respectively, with 24 bases between them. The CDR3 DNA reads as TGCAGCGTTGAAAAGGTGGTCAGGTTGACGGCGAGGTCCTACAATGAGCAGTTCTTC. Protein: CSVEKVVRLTARSYNEQFF.

This clonotype was detected ten times or more. The rearrangement joins TRBV7-8 to TRBJ2-7; 8 bases align to TRBD2. The CDR3 is made up of 15 amino acids. V lost 1 base, J lost 0 bases, and 2 bases stayed unmatched. Germline V gene sequence: CDR1 SGHVS, CDR2 FQNEAQ. This chain's CDR3 is CASSLGAGGSYEQYF. CDR3 sequence (DNA): TGTGCCAGCAGCTTAGGGGCGGGAGGCTCCTACGAGCAGTACTTC.

Ten or more counts support this clonotype. This chain links TRBV27 with TRBJ2-1; no firm D call. V shed 4 bases and J shed 7 bases, with 8 bases lying between them. This CDR3 comprises 12 residues. Germline V gives CDR1 MNHEY, CDR2 SMNVEV (reference sequence). CDR3 coding DNA: TGTGCCAGCAGTTACGGGTTAAATGAGCAGTTCTTC. It translates to CASSYGLNEQFF.

The chain couples TRBV7-6 to TRBJ1-4, with D possibly being TRBD1 (6 bases). Trimming pared 5 bases from V and 5 bases from J, leaving 9 bases between. The CDR3 covers 13 residues. The germline V gene has CDR1 SGHVS and CDR2 FNYEAQ. The DNA for the CDR3 is TGTGCCAGCAGCACAGGGAAGAATGAAAAACTGTTTTTT. It yields the protein CASSTGKNEKLFF. The variable domain in full, with the rest retrieved from reference TRBV7-6 and TRBJ1-4, is GAGVSQSPRYKVTKRGQDVALRCDPISGHVSLYWYRQALGQGPEFLTYFNYEAQQDKSGLPNDRFSAERPEGSISTLTIQRTEQRDSAMYRCASSTGKNEKLFFGSGTQLSVL.

This clonotype was seen at least ten times. The chain uses TRBV27 and TRBJ2-3; 12 bases match TRBD2. The ends lost 8 bases at V and 4 bases at J; junction bases unmatched: 10. Germline V gene lookup returns CDR1 MNHEY and CDR2 SMNVEV (reference sequence). This CDR3 region has 16 residues. The CDR3: CASSRSRLAGADTQYF. DNA for the CDR3: TGTGCCAGCTCCCGTTCCCGACTAGCGGGGGCAGATACGCAGTATTTT.

Many counts were recorded for this clonotype. The V and J genes are TRBV4-1 and TRBJ2-7; 9 bases fit TRBD2. J lost 3 bases, V lost 2 bases, and 5 bases had no gene match. Germline V gene sequence: CDR1 MGHRA, CDR2 YSYEKL. This CDR3 comprises 15 residues. CDR3 coding DNA: TGCGCCAGCAGCCAAAAGGGAGCGGGAGGCTACGAGCAGTACTTC. Translating it yields CASSQKGAGGYEQYF.

This clonotype has just a few counts. The chain uses TRBV4-3 and TRBJ1-4; tentative D call: TRBD1 (6 bases). CDR1 and CDR2 (germline): LGHNA, YSLEER. V was trimmed by 4 bases and J by 8 bases, leaving 20 bases between them. The CDR3 has 16 amino acids. CDR3 sequence (DNA): TGCGCCAGCAGCCCGGGGGGCGGGGGGCGAGGAGAAAAACTGTTTTTT. Its translation is CASSPGGGGRGEKLFF.

This clonotype was seen at least ten times. CDR3 bases: TGTGCCAGCAGCTCCGGGACTAGCGGAAGGAGCACAGATACGCAGTATTTT. The encoded protein is CASSSGTSGRSTDTQYF. This chain connects TRBV7-2 to TRBJ2-3, with 11 bases matching TRBD2. The CDR3 spans 17 residues. Germline V gene lookup returns CDR1 SGHTA and CDR2 FQGNSA. After removal of 4 bases from V and 0 bases from J, the junction contained 6 bases not matched to a gene.

This clonotype was found many times. The gene calls are TRBV28 and TRBJ1-2; TRBD1 matches at 8 bases. The ends lost 2 bases at V and 8 bases at J; junction bases unmatched: 10. CDR1 and CDR2 from the germline V gene are MDHEN and SYDVKM. The CDR3 has 15 amino acids. CDR3 protein: CASSLGGQDGGGYTF. CDR3 nucleotides: TGTGCCAGCAGTTTAGGGGGACAGGACGGCGGCGGCTACACCTTC.

This clonotype was observed at least ten times. V and J are TRBV6-1 and TRBJ2-7; 7 bases map to TRBD1. This CDR3 spans 13 amino acids. The J segment lost 5 bases and the V segment lost 6 bases, leaving 7 bases of the junction unmatched. Germline CDR1 MNHNS, CDR2 SASEGT. In DNA, the CDR3 is TGTGCCAGCAGGCTTACAGGGGTAAACGAGCAGTACTTC. The encoded protein is CASRLTGVNEQYF.

This clonotype was detected only a few times. The V gene is TRBV12-3 or TRBV12-4, the J gene TRBJ2-7, with unresolved D. The ends were cut back, 3 bases at V and 3 bases at J, with 9 bases in the middle. The CDR3 runs to 13 residues. Here the CDR3 reads CASSFGRFYEQYF. CDR3 sequence (DNA): TGTGCCAGCAGTTTTGGCAGGTTCTACGAGCAGTACTTC.

At least ten counts were recorded for this clonotype. V and J are TRBV27 and TRBJ1-4, with 8 bases aligning to TRBD1. This CDR3 contains 14 residues. The junction had 4 bases not matched to a gene; V was cut back by 5 bases and J by 5 bases. Germline V gives CDR1 MNHEY, CDR2 SMNVEV (reference sequence). CDR3 sequence: CASSVDRANEKLFF. CDR3 nucleotide sequence: TGTGCCAGCAGTGTGGACAGGGCGAATGAAAAACTGTTTTTT.

The genes are TRBV11-2 and TRBJ2-7; the match to TRBD1 covers 12 bases. The germline gives CDR1 SGHAT, CDR2 FQNNGV. Trimming at V came to 8 bases and at J to 2 bases, leaving 4 bases not matched to a gene. The length of the CDR3 is 14 residues. This chain's CDR3 is CASGDRGLTYEQYF. CDR3 sequence (DNA): TGTGCCAGCGGGGACAGGGGGCTTACCTACGAGCAGTACTTC.

This clonotype has ten or more counts. The rearrangement joins TRBV25-1 to TRBJ1-3; the D is unclear. Deletions cut 5 bases from V and 0 bases from J, with 8 bases between. Per germline, CDR1 MGHDK and CDR2 SYGVNS. This CDR3 region has 14 residues. This CDR3 is CASSRYASGNTIYF. In DNA form, the CDR3 reads TGTGCCAGCAGTCGGTACGCCTCTGGAAACACCATATATTTT.

This clonotype was detected ten times or more. The chain employs TRBV7-8 and TRBJ2-2; D is ambiguous. The V gene's germline CDR1 is SGHVS and CDR2 FQNEAQ. This CDR3 spans 15 amino acids. Trimming took 4 bases from V and 0 from J, leaving 9 bases between them. The CDR3 DNA is TGTGCCAGCAGCTCCCGGAGCGCGAACACCGGGGAGCTGTTTTTT. The encoded protein is CASSSRSANTGELFF.

This clonotype was counted ten times or more. The gene calls are TRBV7-2 and TRBJ2-3; D gene ambiguous. CDR3 length: 13 amino acids. The germline gives CDR1 SGHTA, CDR2 FQGNSA. V gave up 1 base and J gave up 2 bases, with 4 bases separating them. The CDR3 DNA is TGTGCCAGCAGCTTAGACGCCACAGATACGCAGTATTTT. Protein sequence: CASSLDATDTQYF.

Note on this clonotype: Since a much larger clone is just one base distant, this may be a read error. The V call is TRBV15, the J call TRBJ2-7; 7 nucleotides align to TRBD2. Germline trimming cut 6 bases from V and 4 bases from J; bases unmatched to any gene: 6. The CDR3 covers 13 residues. CDR1 is LNHNV and CDR2 is YYDKDF in the germline V gene (reference sequence). This chain's CDR3 is CATRGASGYEQYF. Here the CDR3 DNA reads TGTGCCACCAGAGGGGCTAGCGGATACGAGCAGTACTTC.

The gene calls are TRBV2 and TRBJ2-1, with 11 positions matching TRBD2. Germline lookup yields CDR1 SNHLY and CDR2 FYNNEI. J lost 1 base, V lost 4 bases, and 9 bases had no gene match. CDR3 size: 18 residues. In DNA, the CDR3 is TGTGCCAGCAGTGCCTTAGCGGGAGGGCCAGGGTCCTACAATGAGCAGTTCTTC. Protein sequence: CASSALAGGPGSYNEQFF.

This clonotype was counted ten times or more. This rearrangement joins TRBV9 to TRBJ2-2; the D gene is possibly TRBD1 (6 bases). The V gene's germline CDR1 is SGDLS and CDR2 YYNGEE. This CDR3 is 14 amino acids long. Deletions cut 4 bases from V and 3 bases from J, with 10 bases between. Here the CDR3 DNA reads TGTGCCAGCAGCTCCACAGGGTACACCGGGGAGCTGTTTTTT. Amino acids: CASSSTGYTGELFF.

At least ten counts were recorded for this clonotype. V usage is TRBV6-1 and J usage is TRBJ2-7; 7 nucleotides align to TRBD2. J gave up 3 bases and V 6 bases, and 8 bases lay outside the gene matches. The CDR3 spans 14 residues. Per germline, CDR1 MNHNS and CDR2 SASEGT. The CDR3 is CASSRGEVGYEQYF. The CDR3 DNA is TGTGCCAGCAGCCGGGGGGAGGTCGGCTACGAGCAGTACTTC.

This clonotype was seen at least ten times. The chain has TRBV20-1 and TRBJ2-7, with TRBD1 as a possible D gene (5 bases). V was cut by 5 bases and J by 0 bases, with 14 bases left in between. The CDR3 contains 14 residues. Germline values: CDR1 DFQATT, CDR2 SNEGSKA (reference sequence). CDR3 coding DNA: TGCAGTGCTGTACAGGATCCCTTCTCCTACGAGCAGTACTTC. This sequence encodes CSAVQDPFSYEQYF.

This clonotype was observed many times. The genes are TRBV9 and TRBJ2-2; D is perhaps TRBD2 (6 bases). V was trimmed by 0 bases and J by 4 bases, leaving 10 bases between them. The CDR3 length is 15 residues. Germline CDR1 is SGDLS and CDR2 is YYNGEE. Here the CDR3 DNA reads TGTGCCAGCAGCGTAGAGGACGGGGGCACCGGGGAGCTGTTTTTT. It translates to CASSVEDGGTGELFF.

In this sample, this clonotype turned up many times. V is TRBV6-5 and J is TRBJ2-4; D is undetermined. The CDR3 contains 13 residues. V was shortened by 2 bases and J by 4 bases, with 6 bases between the two germline ends. Germline loops: CDR1 MNHEY, CDR2 SVGAGI. CDR3: CASSYNRKNIQYF. The DNA of the CDR3 is TGTGCCAGCAGTTACAACAGAAAAAACATTCAGTACTTC.

This clonotype was counted at least ten times. This chain links TRBV25-1 with TRBJ1-6; D remains unclear. The CDR3 consists of 13 residues. V was pared by 6 bases and J by 10 bases, with 13 bases between. CDR1 and CDR2 (germline): MGHDK, SYGVNS. The CDR3 is CASRGPGGSPLHF. In nucleotides, the CDR3 is TGTGCCAGCAGAGGACCTGGAGGATCACCCCTCCACTTT.

This clonotype was seen at least ten times. This rearrangement joins TRBV18 to TRBJ2-7, with D uncertain. The V gene lost 4 bases and the J gene lost 0 bases, with 7 bases spanning the gap. Per the germline V gene, CDR1 is KGHSH and CDR2 is LQKENI. This CDR3 contains 13 residues. The CDR3 sequence: CASSRPSSYEQYF. The CDR3 coding sequence is TGTGCCAGCTCACGACCAAGCTCCTACGAGCAGTACTTC. The complete variable domain, with remaining parts taken from reference TRBV18 and TRBJ2-7, reads NAGVMQNPRHLVRRRGQEARLRCSPMKGHSHVYWYRQLPEEGLKFMVYLQKENIIDESGMPKERFSAEFPKEGPSILRIQQVVRGDSAAYFCASSRPSSYEQYFGPGTRLTVT.

This clonotype was counted only a few times. The chain uses TRBV6-1 and TRBJ2-7, with 8 bases fitting TRBD1. This CDR3 spans 14 amino acids. Trimming cost V 5 bases and J 2 bases; bases outside gene matches: 5. CDR1 and CDR2 from the germline V gene are MNHNS and SASEGT. The CDR3 DNA follows: TGTGCCAGCAGTATCCGACAGGGGCCCTACGAGCAGTACTTC. This encodes CASSIRQGPYEQYF.

V gene TRBV11-2 combines with J gene TRBJ2-5, with TRBD1 identical over 7 bases. The V and J ends lost 3 bases and 2 bases, in that order; junction bases with no gene match: 9. Germline V CDR1 and CDR2: SGHAT, FQNNGV. This CDR3 has 16 amino acids. CDR3 coding DNA: TGTGCCAGCAGCTTCAATGTACAGGGGATACAAGAGACCCAGTACTTC. Its protein is CASSFNVQGIQETQYF.

J is TRBJ1-6 and V is TRBV6-1; 7 bases are shared with TRBD1. The ends lost 6 bases at V and 7 bases at J; junction bases unmatched: 12. Germline V gives CDR1 MNHNS, CDR2 SASEGT. This CDR3 spans 16 amino acids. CDR3 protein: CASSSRQTGLNSPLHF. The CDR3 DNA reads TGTGCCAGCAGCTCCCGCCAGACAGGGCTAAATTCACCCCTCCACTTT.

This clonotype has a count of ten or more. The chain joins TRBV5-1 to TRBJ2-2, with TRBD2 identical over 13 bases. V shed 4 bases, J shed 5 bases, and the junction held 11 bases outside the gene matches. From germline, CDR1 is SGHRS and CDR2 YFSETQ. The CDR3 length is 18 residues. The DNA for the CDR3 is TGCGCCAGCAGCCCTCGGACTAGCGGGAGACGAGGTACCGGGGAGCTGTTTTTT. Translated, it gives CASSPRTSGRRGTGELFF.